Each of the 14 T cell receptor beta chains below was sequenced from the same sample in a study of T cells expressing NK-cell markers. After re-calling the 5' RACE reads, TCRdb lists one entry per CDR3 protein, DNA absent. This repertoire includes 500,000 to 700,000 distinct CDR3 sequences. Sequenced input: blood T cells: a sorted CD56 or NKG2C T cell subset, CD4+ or CD8+ T cells, or bulk PBMC T cells (not recorded which). These receptors all come from a man aged 18 to 35 in good health.

The V call is TRBV7-9, the J call TRBJ2-1; without DNA, the TCRdb call of TRBD2 cannot be checked. Looked up from germline, CDR1 is SEHNR and CDR2 is FQNEAQ (reference sequence). The CDR3 is made up of 12 amino acids. This CDR3 reads CASELRVNEQFF.

The V gene is TRBV27, the J gene TRBJ1-3; TCRdb designates TRBD1, a call that cannot be tested without DNA. The CDR3 is 17 amino acids. Germline CDR1 and CDR2: MNHEY and SMNVEV (reference sequence). The CDR3 loop is CASSFGRGPLEGNTIYF.

The chain couples TRBV20-1 to TRBJ2-4; TCRdb's D call of TRBD1 is untestable without DNA. The CDR3 runs 11 residues. Germline CDR1 DFQATT, CDR2 SNEGSKA (reference sequence). The CDR3 sequence: CSALTGGVQYF.

The chain links TRBV30 to TRBJ1-3; TCRdb returns TRBD1, unconfirmable since there is no DNA. This CDR3 has 16 amino acids. Germline lookup yields CDR1 GTSNPN and CDR2 SVGIG (reference sequence). The CDR3 protein is CAWSVGASRAGNTIYF.

The rearrangement joins TRBV20-1 to TRBJ2-1; TCRdb calls TRBD2, which cannot be checked without DNA. The CDR3 extends over 16 amino acids. Germline assignment: CDR1 DFQATT and CDR2 SNEGSKA (reference sequence). This chain's CDR3 is CSARPWSSGSPNEQFF.

V gene TRBV7-3 combines with J gene TRBJ2-2; TCRdb names TRBD2, which stays unverified in the absence of DNA. Germline values: CDR1 SGHTA, CDR2 FQGTGA. The CDR3 is 15 amino acids. The CDR3 sequence is CASSLLAGEAGELFF.

This chain joins TRBV20-1 and TRBJ2-3. The CDR3 is 12 residues long. CDR1 DFQATT and CDR2 SNEGSKA come from the germline V gene (reference sequence). The CDR3 loop reads CSAVQNTDTQYF.

V and J are TRBV12-3 or TRBV12-4 and TRBJ1-3; without DNA, the TCRdb call of TRBD1 cannot be checked. CDR3 length equals 14 residues. CDR3 sequence: CASRTGSSGNTIYF.

J is TRBJ1-5 and V is TRBV18. The CDR3 extends over 16 amino acids. The V gene's germline CDR1 is KGHSH and CDR2 LQKENI. The CDR3: CASSPPSGAGNQPQHF.

V and J are TRBV25-1 and TRBJ1-1; the D call from TCRdb, TRBD1, cannot be confirmed without DNA. The CDR3 is made up of 15 amino acids. Looked up from germline, CDR1 is MGHDK and CDR2 is SYGVNS. The chain's CDR3 is CASSEFGTVNTEAFF.

V and J are TRBV30 and TRBJ2-2. The CDR3 runs 14 residues. CDR1 and CDR2 from the germline V gene are GTSNPN and SVGIG (reference sequence). The CDR3 reads CAWISDKNTGELFF.

The rearrangement links TRBV5-6 to TRBJ2-6. Germline lookup yields CDR1 SGHDT and CDR2 YYEEEE. The CDR3 is 15 amino acids. This chain's CDR3 is CASSLRRTGANVLTF.

The genes are TRBV5-5 and TRBJ1-3; lacking DNA, the TRBD1 call made by TCRdb goes unchecked. Looked up from germline, CDR1 is SGHKS and CDR2 is YYEKEE (reference sequence). This CDR3 comprises 15 residues. The CDR3 region is CASSSKGGSGNTIYF. Variable domain in full (rest from reference TRBV5-5 and TRBJ1-3): DAGVTQSPTHLIKTRGQQVTLRCSPISGHKSVSWYQQVLGQGPQFIFQYYEKEERGRGNFPDRFSARQFPNYSSELNVNALLLGDSALYLCASSSKGGSGNTIYFGEGSWLTVV.

V and J are TRBV24-1 and TRBJ2-3; as DNA is missing, the TRBD1 call by TCRdb cannot be tested. Germline V CDR1 and CDR2: KGHDR, SFDVKD. CDR3 length: 18 amino acids. CDR3 sequence: CATSDLYGGPGGTDTQYF.